A single sample is the source of the 7 T cell receptor beta chains below, sequenced in a study of blood T cell repertoires in COVID-19. Measured with immunoSEQ multiplex PCR; TCRdb has only the in-frame clones, and not every one. The sample lists a few hundred thousand clones, nearly 90% occurring once. Sequencing was done on a sample of PBMCs or T cells enriched from blood (not recorded which). These TCRs come from a woman under 40 who had recovered from COVID-19.

In DNA, the CDR3 is TGTGCCAGCAGTCGTGACAGCTCTGGGGCCAACGTCCTGACTTTC. This sequence encodes CASSRDSSGANVLTF. This sequence joins TRBV6-5 and TRBJ2-6; D might be TRBD1 (5 bases). From germline, CDR1 is MNHEY and CDR2 SVGAGI. This CDR3 has 15 amino acids. Trimming removed 5 bases at V and 0 bases at J, with 8 bases between.

This rearrangement joins TRBV5-1 to TRBJ2-1, with 7 bases that match TRBD1. J was trimmed by 9 bases and V by 4 bases; bases with no gene match: 4. CDR1 is SGHRS, CDR2 YFSETQ, per germline. The CDR3 is made up of 12 amino acids. The CDR3 spells CASSRQGFEQFF. CDR3 DNA sequence: TGCGCCAGCAGCAGACAGGGTTTTGAGCAGTTCTTC.

V gene TRBV6-2 or TRBV6-3 combines with J gene TRBJ2-1; 9 bases map to TRBD2. This CDR3 region has 15 residues. V trimming: 6 bases; J trimming: 2 bases; junction bases outside the gene matches: 5. Germline V gives CDR1 MNHEY, CDR2 SVGEGT. CDR3 nucleotides: TGTGCCAGCAGCCGCGGGGGGGCAACCTACAATGAGCAGTTCTTC. Protein product: CASSRGGATYNEQFF.

This chain links TRBV19 with TRBJ1-5; D is possibly TRBD1 (5 bases). This CDR3 has 18 amino acids. Between the trimmed V and J ends, which lost 4 bases and 0 bases, there was a span of 19 bases. Germline V gene lookup returns CDR1 LNHDA and CDR2 SQIVND (reference sequence). The CDR3 DNA reads TGTGCCAGTAGTACCCGGACGGGGGAAATTTATAGCAATCAGCCCCAGCATTTT. Translation gives CASSTRTGEIYSNQPQHF. Based on the CDR3 plus reference TRBV19 and TRBJ1-5, the full variable domain is DGGITQSPKYLFRKEGQNVTLSCEQNLNHDAMYWYRQDPGQGLRLIYYSQIVNDFQKGDIAEGYSVSREKKESFPLTVTSAQKNPTAFYLCASSTRTGEIYSNQPQHFGDGTRLSIL.

As DNA, the CDR3 is TGTGCCAGCAGGGCGGGGGGTACCTACGAGCAGTACTTC. Translated, it gives CASRAGGTYEQYF. This sequence joins TRBV6-5 and TRBJ2-7; 8 nucleotides align to TRBD2. CDR1 is MNHEY and CDR2 is SVGAGI in the germline V gene. The V gene end was trimmed by 6 bases and the J gene end by 2 bases; junction bases not matched to a gene: 3. The CDR3 has 13 residues.

The gene calls are TRBV3-1 (or the pseudogene TRBV3-2) and TRBJ2-5; tentatively, D is TRBD2 (6 bases). Deletions cut 7 bases from V and 1 base from J, with 10 bases between. The CDR3 is 13 amino acids. Germline values: CDR1 LGHDT, CDR2 YNNKEL (reference sequence). The chain's CDR3 is CASNRAGQETQYF. The CDR3 DNA is TGTGCCAGCAACAGAGCGGGCCAAGAGACCCAGTACTTC.

A few counts support this clone. The chain joins TRBV19 to TRBJ1-5; perhaps TRBD1 as D (6 bases). Germline loops: CDR1 LNHDA, CDR2 SQIVND (reference sequence). There are 16 residues in the CDR3. The germline V and J ends were trimmed by 7 bases and 6 bases, with 22 bases remaining between them. For the CDR3, the DNA is TGTGCCAGTACCTGGGGGGGCAGATCCTTTGGTCAGCCCCAGCATTTT. This sequence encodes CASTWGGRSFGQPQHF.